The 10 T cell receptor beta chains given below trace back to one sample, sequenced in a study of blood T cell repertoires in COVID-19. The method was immunoSEQ multiplex PCR; TCRdb's version includes in-frame clones alone and lacks a portion of them. The data show hundreds of thousands of clones, with less than 90% seen just once and approximately 2.8% held by the top ten. Sequenced input: PBMCs or T cells enriched from blood (not recorded which). The receptors originated from a woman aged 45-65 years in a cohort exposed to, infected with or recovered from COVID-19 (not recorded which).

This clone was detected once. The chain has TRBV27 and TRBJ2-2; the D gene is possibly TRBD1 (6 bases). Trimming stripped 3 bases from V and 2 bases from J, with 10 bases between. CDR1 is MNHEY, CDR2 SMNVEV, per germline (reference sequence). This CDR3 has 15 amino acids. CDR3 coding DNA: TGTGCCAGCAGTTTCGTACAGGGCAACACCGGGGAGCTGTTTTTT. This translates into CASSFVQGNTGELFF.

This clone has more than one count but fewer than ten. This sequence joins TRBV15 and TRBJ1-5; D ambiguous. Germline V gene sequence: CDR1 LNHNV, CDR2 YYDKDF (reference sequence). Trimming left V 5 bases short and J 3 bases short, with 14 bases between. The CDR3 length is 15 residues. CDR3 nucleotides: TGTGCCACCAGCCGAGCCCCGCAGAACAATCAGCCCCAGCATTTT. Encoded protein: CATSRAPQNNQPQHF.

This chain uses TRBV6-5 with TRBJ1-5, with D unresolved. The V end lost 6 bases, the J end lost 5 bases, and 11 bases lay between the germline ends. This CDR3 is built from 13 residues. Germline V gene lookup returns CDR1 MNHEY and CDR2 SVGAGI. In DNA, the CDR3 is TGTGCCAGCAGCCGACACGGGGATCAGCCCCAGCATTTT. This codes for CASSRHGDQPQHF.

This clone appeared a few times. The chain recombines TRBV6-2 or TRBV6-3 with TRBJ1-1; 8 bases agree with TRBD1. CDR3 length: 14 amino acids. J gave up 1 base and V 6 bases, and 4 bases lay outside the gene matches. Germline CDR1 and CDR2: MNHEY and SVGEGT. The CDR3: CASSATGENTEAFF. In DNA form, the CDR3 reads TGTGCCAGCAGCGCGACAGGGGAGAACACTGAAGCTTTCTTT.

This clone was picked up one time. The chain links TRBV4-1 to TRBJ1-6; D is unclear. CDR1 is MGHRA, CDR2 YSYEKL, per germline. This CDR3 has 16 residues. V was shortened by 3 bases and J by 7 bases, with 16 bases between the two germline ends. This chain's CDR3 is CASSQIAGSRNSPLHF. The CDR3 nucleotides read TGCGCCAGCAGCCAGATCGCCGGGAGCCGAAATTCACCCCTCCACTTT.

J is TRBJ2-1 and V is TRBV4-3; 13 bases match TRBD2. Germline CDR1 reads LGHNA; CDR2 reads YSLEER. J lost 8 bases, V lost 0 bases, and 4 bases had no gene match. CDR3 size: 16 residues. CDR3 region: CASSQELAGGLDEQFF. DNA of the CDR3: TGCGCCAGCAGCCAAGAACTAGCGGGGGGGCTTGATGAGCAGTTCTTC.

The V and J genes are TRBV7-9 and TRBJ2-7; D perhaps matches TRBD1 (5 bases). Trimming cost V 4 bases and J 1 base, with 14 bases left between them. Germline V gene sequence: CDR1 SEHNR, CDR2 FQNEAQ (reference sequence). This CDR3 contains 15 residues. The CDR3 loop reads CASSWSARVSYEQYF. The CDR3 DNA sequence: TGTGCCAGCAGCTGGAGTGCCAGGGTTTCCTACGAGCAGTACTTC.

The V gene is TRBV4-2, the J gene TRBJ1-2; maybe TRBD1 (5 bases). This CDR3 is 15 amino acids long. Germline CDR1 and CDR2: LGHNA and YNFKEQ. Trimming cost V 4 bases and J 4 bases, with 16 bases left between them. As DNA, the CDR3 is TGTGCCAGCAGCCGGGGCTCCTCAGACAGCTATGGCTACACCTTC. Translated: CASSRGSSDSYGYTF.

The V call is TRBV5-4, the J call TRBJ2-2, with D possibly being TRBD1 (6 bases). Trimming took 1 base from V and 2 from J, leaving 9 bases between them. Germline V lookup: CDR1 SGHNT, CDR2 YYREEE (reference sequence). The CDR3 runs to 15 residues. CDR3 nucleotide sequence: TGTGCCAGCAGCTTGAGGGACACCAACACCGGGGAGCTGTTTTTT. Its translation is CASSLRDTNTGELFF.

The J gene is TRBJ1-2, the V gene TRBV5-1; 7 positions agree with TRBD1. With V trimmed by 2 bases and J by 4 bases, 8 bases remained unmatched. The V gene's germline CDR1 is SGHRS and CDR2 YFSETQ. CDR3 size: 15 residues. The CDR3 DNA is TGCGCCAGCAGCTTTGGACAGGCGACTACCTATGGCTACACCTTC. This sequence encodes CASSFGQATTYGYTF.